This T cell receptor (beta chain) was documented in a study of cytomegalovirus exposure and HLA in healthy donors. Findings of the study overall: Cytomegalovirus-associated status was assigned to more than 150 TCR beta chains.

Worth noting for this clone: The antigen is unknown.

PCR primers comprised 60 Vbeta and 13 Jbeta primers. TCRdb's copy holds only in-frame clones and misses some; the assay was immunoSEQ multiplex PCR. The data hold hundreds of thousands of clones, with around nine tenths observed a single time. V lost 2 bases to trimming and J lost 4 bases, with 11 bases between them. Germline V lookup: CDR1 SGHAT, CDR2 FQNNGV. The CDR3 is made up of 15 amino acids. The clonotype originates from a woman younger than 35 in good health and CMV-seronegative. The rearrangement links TRBV11-2 to TRBJ2-2; TRBD2 might be the D (5 bases). The sample taken for sequencing was PBMCs. This chain's CDR3 is CASSLTSGGTGELFF. The CDR3 DNA is TGTGCCAGCAGCTTAACCAGCGGAGGCACCGGGGAGCTGTTTTTT.